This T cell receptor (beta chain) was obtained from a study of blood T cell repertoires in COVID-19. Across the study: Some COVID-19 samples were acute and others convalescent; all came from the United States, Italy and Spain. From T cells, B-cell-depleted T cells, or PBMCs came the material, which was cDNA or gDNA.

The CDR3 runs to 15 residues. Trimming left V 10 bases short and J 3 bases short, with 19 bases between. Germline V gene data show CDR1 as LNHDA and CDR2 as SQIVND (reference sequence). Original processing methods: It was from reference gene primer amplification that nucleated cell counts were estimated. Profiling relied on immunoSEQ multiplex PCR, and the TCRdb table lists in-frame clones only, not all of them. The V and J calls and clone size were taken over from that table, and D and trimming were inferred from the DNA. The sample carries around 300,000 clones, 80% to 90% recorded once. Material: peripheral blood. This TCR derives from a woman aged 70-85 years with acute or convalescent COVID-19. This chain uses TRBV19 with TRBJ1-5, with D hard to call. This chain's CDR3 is CATSPEGSHNQPQHF. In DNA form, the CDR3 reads TGTGCCACCTCCCCGGAGGGCTCCCACAATCAGCCCCAGCATTTT.